A selection of T cell receptor beta chains follows, all from one sample in a study of blood T cells in healthy people across ages. TCRdb re-called the 5' RACE reads with MiXCR, one entry per CDR3 protein. The data show some 1.5 million distinct CDR3 sequences, 28% seen once. The sequenced sample consisted of blood. Receptors were obtained from a woman aged 25 to 45 in good health. Each CDR3 is given with its conserved first and last residue. D genes are given only for firm matches. Rows may omit the clone size; those that give it use once, few, many or a size class.

cdr3_length | j_call | v_call | clone_size | d_call | cdr3_aa | cdr3_nt
14 | TRBJ2-7 | TRBV12-3/TRBV12-4 | many | - | CARKDLIRSREQYF | TGTGCCAGGAAAGACCTCATCCGCTCGCGCGAGCAGTACTTC
14 | TRBJ2-3 | TRBV10-2 | - | - | CASSEDRPMDTQYF | TGCGCCAGCAGTGAAGACAGGCCAATGGATACGCAGTATTTT
16 | TRBJ2-5 | TRBV14 | - | - | CASSQGGVGVPETQYF | TGTGCCAGCAGCCAAGGCGGAGTGGGGGTTCCAGAGACCCAGTACTTC
16 | TRBJ2-5 | TRBV7-6 | few | - | CASSLAGGTPRETQYF | TGTGCCAGCAGCTTAGCGGGAGGTACCCCCCGGGAGACCCAGTACTTC
14 | TRBJ1-4 | TRBV6-2/TRBV6-3 | - | TRBD1 | CASRTDRAGEKLFF | TGTGCCAGCAGAACCGACAGGGCTGGTGAAAAACTGTTTTTT
15 | TRBJ1-5 | TRBV9 | few | - | CASSVDGSSNQPQHF | TGTGCCAGCAGCGTTGACGGCTCGAGCAATCAGCCCCAGCATTTT
14 | TRBJ1-4 | TRBV29-1 | many | - | CSAEGWQAGEKLFF | TGCAGCGCTGAAGGGTGGCAAGCGGGAGAAAAACTGTTTTTT
14 | TRBJ2-7 | TRBV29-1 | - | - | CSVESRASSYEQYF | TGCAGCGTTGAGTCCAGGGCGAGCTCCTACGAGCAGTACTTC
16 | TRBJ2-2 | TRBV29-1 | - | TRBD2 | CSVDSVAGGNTGELFF | TGCAGCGTTGACTCAGTAGCGGGGGGCAACACCGGGGAGCTGTTTTTT
11 | TRBJ1-2 | TRBV28 | - | - | CASSFVDGYTF | TGTGCCAGCAGTTTCGTAGATGGCTACACCTTC
14 | TRBJ1-1 | TRBV18 | - | - | CASSPTTVNTEAFF | TGTGCCAGCTCACCGACGACAGTGAACACTGAAGCTTTCTTT
15 | TRBJ2-3 | TRBV5-1 | once | - | CASSPTLGSADTQYF | TGCGCCAGCAGCCCTACTCTGGGTAGCGCAGATACGCAGTATTTT
14 | TRBJ1-2 | TRBV6-6 | - | - | CASSYSMVSYGYTF | TGTGCCAGCAGTTACTCGATGGTATCCTATGGCTACACCTTC
15 | TRBJ2-1 | TRBV20-1 | few | TRBD1 | CSAQFRDRGVYEQFF | TGCAGTGCTCAATTCCGGGACAGGGGTGTCTATGAGCAGTTCTTC
16 | TRBJ2-2 | TRBV19 | - | TRBD1 | CASSVPGQVATGELFF | TGTGCCAGTAGTGTGCCGGGACAGGTAGCCACCGGGGAGCTGTTTTTT
15 | TRBJ2-7 | TRBV28 | many | - | CASSLQGTVSYEQYF | TGTGCCAGCAGTTTACAGGGGACCGTCTCCTACGAGCAGTACTTC
13 | TRBJ2-3 | TRBV12-5 | many | - | CASGTSSTDTQYF | TGTGCTAGTGGTACTTCCAGCACAGATACGCAGTATTTT
14 | TRBJ2-7 | TRBV7-2 | - | - | CAGSRSADPYEQYF | TGTGCCGGCAGCCGCTCCGCGGATCCCTACGAGCAGTACTTC
16 | TRBJ1-1 | TRBV4-3 | few | - | CASSPKTGIGGTEAFF | TGCGCCAGCAGTCCAAAAACAGGGATCGGAGGCACTGAAGCTTTCTTT
12 | TRBJ2-5 | TRBV29-1 | many | TRBD1 | CSVRTGGETQYF | TGCAGCGTCCGGACAGGGGGAGAGACCCAGTACTTC
15 | TRBJ2-1 | TRBV24-1 | few | TRBD1 | CATSDQDRDSTEQFF | TGTGCCACCAGTGACCAGGACAGGGATAGCACTGAGCAGTTCTTC
15 | TRBJ2-5 | TRBV15 | - | - | CVTSRVRGDQETQYF | TGTGTCACCAGCAGGGTCAGGGGGGACCAAGAGACCCAGTACTTC
15 | TRBJ2-1 | TRBV20-1 | many | - | CSARTPGQRVHEQFF | TGCAGTGCTCGAACTCCGGGACAGCGGGTCCATGAGCAGTTCTTC
16 | TRBJ2-3 | TRBV4-3 | many | - | CASSQVTSPSRNTQYF | TGCGCCAGCAGCCAAGTAACATCGCCATCTCGGAATACGCAGTATTTT
14 | TRBJ1-1 | TRBV20-1 | - | - | CSARDEGMNTEAFF | TGCAGTGCTAGAGATGAGGGAATGAACACTGAAGCTTTCTTT
19 | TRBJ2-3 | TRBV6-1 | few | TRBD2 | CASTQRGALAGGYTDTQYF | TGTGCCAGCACCCAACGGGGCGCACTAGCGGGGGGTTACACAGATACGCAGTATTTT
15 | TRBJ2-3 | TRBV20-1 | few | - | CSAPGGTLSTDTQYF | TGCAGTGCCCCAGGGGGGACTCTTAGCACAGATACGCAGTATTTT
16 | TRBJ2-3 | TRBV5-1 | few | - | CASSPGVGRKTDTQYF | TGCGCCAGCAGTCCGGGGGTCGGTCGGAAAACAGATACGCAGTATTTT
16 | TRBJ1-4 | TRBV5-1 | - | TRBD1 | CASSLLGTGENEKLFF | TGCGCCAGCAGCTTGCTCGGGACAGGAGAGAATGAAAAACTGTTTTTT
13 | TRBJ2-5 | TRBV29-1 | many | TRBD1 | CSVGQVASGTQYF | TGCAGCGTCGGACAGGTGGCGTCAGGAACCCAGTACTTC
11 | TRBJ2-7 | TRBV20-1 | - | - | CSVEREYEQYF | TGCAGTGTCGAAAGAGAGTACGAGCAGTACTTC
13 | TRBJ2-7 | TRBV20-1 | many | - | CSARWDNAYEQYF | TGCAGTGCTAGATGGGACAACGCCTACGAGCAGTACTTC
14 | TRBJ2-3 | TRBV5-1 | few | - | CASSGGRWTDTQYF | TGCGCCAGCAGCGGGGGGAGATGGACAGATACGCAGTATTTT
15 | TRBJ2-2 | TRBV5-1 | few | - | CASSLRGDVTGELFF | TGCGCCAGCAGCTTGCGCGGGGACGTCACCGGGGAGCTGTTTTTT
13 | TRBJ2-7 | TRBV20-1 | - | TRBD2 | CSAWDYDSYEQYF | TGCAGTGCGTGGGACTATGACTCCTACGAGCAGTACTTC
16 | TRBJ2-1 | TRBV11-1 | - | TRBD2 | CASSWRTSGVNNEQFF | TGTGCCAGCAGCTGGAGGACTAGCGGGGTAAACAATGAGCAGTTCTTC
15 | TRBJ2-1 | TRBV24-1 | few | TRBD1 | CATSDPPGQGDEQFF | TGTGCCACCAGTGACCCACCCGGACAGGGCGATGAGCAGTTCTTC
14 | TRBJ2-3 | TRBV6-4 | - | - | CAGSDTDRGDTQYF | TGTGCCGGCAGTGACACCGACCGGGGAGATACGCAGTATTTT
14 | TRBJ1-2 | TRBV20-1 | few | TRBD1 | CSSRDPTGAYGYTF | TGCAGTTCTAGAGATCCGACAGGGGCCTATGGCTACACCTTC
12 | TRBJ1-1 | TRBV7-2 | few | - | CASSLQQVGAFF | TGTGCCAGCAGCTTACAACAAGTGGGAGCTTTCTTT
13 | TRBJ1-1 | TRBV6-1 | - | - | CASSENLETEAFF | TGTGCCAGCAGTGAGAATTTGGAAACTGAAGCTTTCTTT
15 | TRBJ1-1 | TRBV12-3/TRBV12-4 | - | - | CASSFFFVGGTEAFF | TGTGCCAGCAGTTTCTTTTTTGTAGGGGGCACTGAAGCTTTCTTT
14 | TRBJ2-1 | TRBV10-3 | many | TRBD1 | CAISERDSNNEQFF | TGTGCCATCAGTGAGAGGGACAGCAACAATGAGCAGTTCTTC
15 | TRBJ1-2 | TRBV29-1 | - | - | CSKVHRGVSGNGYTF | TGCAGCAAAGTTCACCGAGGGGTTAGTGGAAATGGCTACACCTTC
17 | TRBJ2-1 | TRBV4-1 | - | TRBD2 | CASSQARGLAGNNEQFF | TGCGCCAGCAGCCAAGCCAGGGGACTAGCGGGGAACAATGAGCAGTTCTTC